One sample yielded the 6 T cell receptor beta chains listed below, sequenced in a study of T cells after yellow fever vaccination. TCRdb re-derived calls from the 5' RACE reads in MiXCR, one entry per CDR3 protein. The sample has 600,000 to 750,000 distinct CDR3 sequences, 9% to 15% seen once. This sample comprised PBMCs, obtained on the day of the yellow fever booster vaccination. These receptors were collected from a man aged 25 to 40 who received the YFV17D yellow fever vaccine.

The V call is TRBV6-1, the J call TRBJ1-2; D might be TRBD1 (6 bases). Germline lookup yields CDR1 MNHNS and CDR2 SASEGT. This CDR3 is 14 amino acids long. Trimming pared 6 bases from V and 4 bases from J, leaving 15 bases between. CDR3 region: CASSLEGEIYGYTF. CDR3 bases: TGTGCCAGCAGCCTAGAGGGGGAAATCTATGGCTACACCTTC.

This chain links TRBV7-3 with TRBJ2-1; no clear D. V was cut by 5 bases and J by 2 bases, with 13 bases left in between. Per germline, CDR1 SGHTA and CDR2 FQGTGA. This CDR3 is 15 amino acids long. CDR3 protein: CASSTLGATYNEQFF. The CDR3 nucleotides are TGTGCCAGCAGCACACTTGGAGCGACCTACAATGAGCAGTTCTTC.

This chain connects TRBV29-1 to TRBJ2-5; no definite D call. The V gene lost 6 bases and the J gene lost 3 bases, with 11 bases spanning the gap. Germline CDR1 reads SQVTM; CDR2 reads ANQGSEA. There are 12 residues in the CDR3. The DNA of the CDR3 is TGCAGCGTGGAACAGCCCGAAGAGACCCAGTACTTC. Amino acid sequence: CSVEQPEETQYF.

This clonotype turned up a few times. The V gene is TRBV24-1, the J gene TRBJ2-5; TRBD2 might be the D (5 bases). The CDR3 consists of 15 residues. Between the trimmed V and J ends, which lost 4 bases and 5 bases, there was a span of 16 bases. Germline assignment: CDR1 KGHDR and CDR2 SFDVKD. CDR3 nucleotides: TGTGCCACCAGTGACGCCCGCGGGCCTGGGGAGACCCAGTACTTC. It specifies CATSDARGPGETQYF.

This clonotype was observed a handful of times. This chain joins TRBV7-2 and TRBJ2-1; perhaps TRBD2 as D (5 bases). Germline V lookup: CDR1 SGHTA, CDR2 FQGNSA. The length of the CDR3 is 14 residues. The ends were cut back, 7 bases at V and 5 bases at J, with 15 bases in the middle. The CDR3 here is CASTRWGAHNEQFF. The DNA of the CDR3 is TGTGCCAGCACCCGATGGGGAGCGCACAATGAGCAGTTCTTC.

This clonotype was seen a handful of times. The rearrangement links TRBV28 to TRBJ2-7, with 10 positions matching TRBD1. Germline trimming cut 2 bases from V and 3 bases from J; bases unmatched to any gene: 4. Per the germline V gene, CDR1 is MDHEN and CDR2 is SYDVKM. The CDR3 spans 15 residues. DNA of the CDR3: TGTGCCAGCAGTTTAGAGGACAGGGGGAACTACGAGCAGTACTTC. It is translated as CASSLEDRGNYEQYF.